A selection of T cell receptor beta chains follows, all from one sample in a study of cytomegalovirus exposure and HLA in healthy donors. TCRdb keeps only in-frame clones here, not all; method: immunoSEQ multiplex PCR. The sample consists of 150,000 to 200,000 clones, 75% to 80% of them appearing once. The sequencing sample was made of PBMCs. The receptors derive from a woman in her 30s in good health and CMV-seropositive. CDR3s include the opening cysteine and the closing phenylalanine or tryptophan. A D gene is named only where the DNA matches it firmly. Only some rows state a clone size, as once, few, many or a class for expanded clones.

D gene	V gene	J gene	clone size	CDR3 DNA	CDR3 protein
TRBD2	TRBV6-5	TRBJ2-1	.	TGTGCCAGCAGTATAGCGGGAGCCTCCTACAATGAGCAGTTCTTC	CASSIAGASYNEQFF
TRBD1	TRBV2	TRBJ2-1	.	TGTGCCAGCAGCCCAGGACAGGGGAGTAATGAGCAGTTCTTC	CASSPGQGSNEQFF
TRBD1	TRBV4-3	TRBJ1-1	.	TGCGCCAGCAGCCAAGCTCTGGGACAGGCCCTGGAAGCTTTCTTT	CASSQALGQALEAFF
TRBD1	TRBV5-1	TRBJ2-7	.	TGCGCCAGCAGCTCGGGACAGGGGATGAACGAGCAGTACTTC	CASSSGQGMNEQYF
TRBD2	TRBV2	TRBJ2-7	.	TGTGCCAGCAGTCTTGAGCCGGGACTAGCGGGATTGGGGGACGAGCAGTACTTC	CASSLEPGLAGLGDEQYF
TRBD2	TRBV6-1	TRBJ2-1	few	TGTGCCAGCAGTGGGGTAGCGGGGGTCCGCGTGAATGAGCAGTTCTTC	CASSGVAGVRVNEQFF
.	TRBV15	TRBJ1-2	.	TGTGCCACCAGCAGAGGCCCAGGGGTGAACTATGGCTACACCTTC	CATSRGPGVNYGYTF
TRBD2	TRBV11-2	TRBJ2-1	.	TGTGCCAGCAGTCGGACTAGTCCGAGTGAGCAGTTCTTC	CASSRTSPSEQFF
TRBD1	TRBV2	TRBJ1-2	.	TGTGCCAGGGACAGGGGGATCTATGGCTACACCTTC	CARDRGIYGYTF
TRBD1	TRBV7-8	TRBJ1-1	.	TGTGCCAGCAAGACAGGGCCGGGTACTGAAGCTTTCTTT	CASKTGPGTEAFF
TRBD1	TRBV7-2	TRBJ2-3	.	TGTGCCAGCAGCCCTAGACAGGGGCCAGATACGCAGTATTTT	CASSPRQGPDTQYF
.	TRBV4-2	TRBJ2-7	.	TGTGCCAACAGCCGAGAGGCGGGTGAGCAGTACTTC	CANSREAGEQYF
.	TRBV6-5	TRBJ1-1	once	TGTGCCAGCAGTTATGAGGAGCGGACCATGAACACTGAAGCTTTCTTT	CASSYEERTMNTEAFF
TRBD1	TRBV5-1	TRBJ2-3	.	TGCGCCAGCAGCCGCGGGACAGGGGCCACAGATACGCAGTATTTT	CASSRGTGATDTQYF
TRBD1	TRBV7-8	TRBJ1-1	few	TGTGCCAGCAGCACCGGTCCGGGACAGGGCACTGAAGCTTTCTTT	CASSTGPGQGTEAFF
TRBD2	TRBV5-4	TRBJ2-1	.	TGTGCCAGCAGCTTGTCTAGCGGGACCTACAATGAGCAGTTCTTC	CASSLSSGTYNEQFF
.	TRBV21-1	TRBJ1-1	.	TGTGCCAGCACTTACAGGGGGCTTGATACTGAAGCTTTCTTT	CASTYRGLDTEAFF
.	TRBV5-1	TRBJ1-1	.	TGCGCCAGCAGCTTGGGAGTTGAAGCTTTCTTT	CASSLGVEAFF
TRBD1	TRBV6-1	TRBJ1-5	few	TGTGCCAGCAGTGGACAGGGGGCCTCATATAGCAATCAGCCCCAGCATTTT	CASSGQGASYSNQPQHF
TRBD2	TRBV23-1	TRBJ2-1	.	TGCGCCAGCAGTCAATCAGAGCGGGAGGACCCGTACGTCACCTACAATGAGCAGTTCTTC	CASSQSEREDPYVTYNEQFF
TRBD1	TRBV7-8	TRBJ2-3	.	TGTGCCAGCAGCCCCCCCGAGCAGGGGGTTGAAAATACGCAGTATTTT	CASSPPEQGVENTQYF
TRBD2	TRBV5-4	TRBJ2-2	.	TGTGCCAGCAGCTTGCGGGAGGGGACCGGGGAGCTGTTTTTT	CASSLREGTGELFF
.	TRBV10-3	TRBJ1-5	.	TGTGCCAGTACAGGGTCCGGTAACACTCAGCCCCAGCATTTT	CASTGSGNTQPQHF
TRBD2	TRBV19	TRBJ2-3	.	TGTGCCAGTAGTATGGGAGGGCTTATCACAGATACGCAGTATTTT	CASSMGGLITDTQYF
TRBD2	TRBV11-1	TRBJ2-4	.	TGTGCCAGCAGCTTAGCTGGGGGGGGATACATTCAGTACTTC	CASSLAGGGYIQYF
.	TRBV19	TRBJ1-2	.	TGTGCCAGTAGTATTCCTCCGGCAGGGGATGGCTACACCTTC	CASSIPPAGDGYTF
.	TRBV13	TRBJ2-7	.	TGTGCCAGCAGCTTCCTTGGGGGGGAGCAGTACTTC	CASSFLGGEQYF
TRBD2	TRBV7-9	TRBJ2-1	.	TGTGCCAGCAGCCGGACCGGACTAGAGGCGAATGCGGAGCAGTTCTTC	CASSRTGLEANAEQFF
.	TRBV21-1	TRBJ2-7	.	TGTGCCAGCAGCAAAGCCCGGGACAGGGACTACGAGCAGTACTTC	CASSKARDRDYEQYF
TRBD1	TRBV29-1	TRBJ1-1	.	TGCAGCGCCGGGACAGGGGCCACTGAAGCTTTCTTT	CSAGTGATEAFF
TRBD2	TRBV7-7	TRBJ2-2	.	TGTGCTAGCAGCTTAATACCGGGAGGCACCACCGGGGAGCTGTTTTTT	CASSLIPGGTTGELFF
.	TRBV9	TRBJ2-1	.	TGTGCCAGCAGCCCCGGGTACAATGAGCAGTTCTTC	CASSPGYNEQFF
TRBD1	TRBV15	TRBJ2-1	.	TGTGCCACCAGCGGAGGCTTGACAGGGAAGATCGGCGATGAGCAGTTCTTC	CATSGGLTGKIGDEQFF
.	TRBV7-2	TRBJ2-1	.	TGTGCCAGCAGCTTAGATTTCGATGAGCAGTTCTTC	CASSLDFDEQFF
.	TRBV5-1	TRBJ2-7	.	TGCGCCAGCAGCTGGGGCACCTCCGAGTTCCCCTCCTACGAGCAGTACTTC	CASSWGTSEFPSYEQYF
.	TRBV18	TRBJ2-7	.	TGTGCCAGCTCACCATCCCTCGAGGGACACCCCTACGAGCAGTACTTC	CASSPSLEGHPYEQYF
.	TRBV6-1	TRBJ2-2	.	TGTGCCAGCAGTGACCAAGCGGGCCACACCGGGGAGCTGTTTTTT	CASSDQAGHTGELFF
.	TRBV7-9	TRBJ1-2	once	TGTGCCAGCAGCTCAAGGGGCAGGACGACTTACTATGGCTACACCTTC	CASSSRGRTTYYGYTF
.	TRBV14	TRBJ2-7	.	TGTGCCAGCAGCTCGACTAGGGCTCCCTACGAGCAGTACTTC	CASSSTRAPYEQYF
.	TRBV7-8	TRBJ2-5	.	TGTGCCAGCAGCTTATGGGCCAGTCCAGAGACCCAGTACTTC	CASSLWASPETQYF
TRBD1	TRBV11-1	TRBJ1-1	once	TGTGCCAGCAGCTTAGGGACAGGAATGAACACTGAAGCTTTCTTT	CASSLGTGMNTEAFF
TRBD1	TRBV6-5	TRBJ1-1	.	TGTGCCAGCGGCGACAGGGGGCGCCGAACTGAAGCTTTCTTT	CASGDRGRRTEAFF
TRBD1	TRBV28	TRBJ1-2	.	TGTGCCAGCTGGACAGGGGGAGACTATGGCTACACCTTC	CASWTGGDYGYTF
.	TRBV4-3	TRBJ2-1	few	TGCGCCAGCAGCCAAGAAGGGGCCGTCAGGGAGCAGTTCTTC	CASSQEGAVREQFF
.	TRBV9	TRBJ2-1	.	TGTGCCAGCAGCGTAGCTTACAATGAGCAGTTCTTC	CASSVAYNEQFF
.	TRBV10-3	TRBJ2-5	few	TGTGCCATCAGTGAGACAGGATTCCAAGAGACCCAGTACTTC	CAISETGFQETQYF
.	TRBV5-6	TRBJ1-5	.	TGTGCCAGCAGCCCCCAGTGGAGCGGGGCCCAGCATTTT	CASSPQWSGAQHF
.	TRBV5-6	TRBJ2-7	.	TGTGCCAGCAGCTTCGGTAGCTCCTACGAGCAGTACTTC	CASSFGSSYEQYF
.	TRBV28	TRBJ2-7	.	TGTGCCAGCAGTCTGGGACTCCCCGGCTACGAGCAGTACTTC	CASSLGLPGYEQYF
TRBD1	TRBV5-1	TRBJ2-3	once	TGCGCCAGCAGCTTCGGACAGGGGGCTGATACGCAGTATTTT	CASSFGQGADTQYF
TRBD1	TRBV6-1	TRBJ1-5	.	TGTGCCAGCACCCTTCAGGGGGGCCAGCCCCAGCATTTT	CASTLQGGQPQHF
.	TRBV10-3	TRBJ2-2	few	TGTGCCATCAGTGATGCAGGGGGGACCGGGGAGCTGTTTTTT	CAISDAGGTGELFF
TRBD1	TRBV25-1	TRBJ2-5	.	TGTGCCAGCAGGTCGGACAGGGAGCAAGAGACCCAGTACTTC	CASRSDREQETQYF
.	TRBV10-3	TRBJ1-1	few	TGTGCCATCAGTGCCGCGGGGAGCACTGAAGCTTTCTTT	CAISAAGSTEAFF
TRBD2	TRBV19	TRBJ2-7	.	TGTGCCAGTGCCATACTAGCGGGAGACCACGAGCAGTACTTC	CASAILAGDHEQYF